This TCR beta chain was sequenced for a study of blood T cell repertoires in COVID-19. Study-level information: Both acute and convalescent COVID-19 samples were obtained from the United States, Italy and Spain. PBMCs, B-cell-depleted T cells, or T cells were the source of the cDNA or gDNA that made up the material.

Losses at the gene ends were 6 bases for V and 5 bases for J; bases not matched to a gene: 5. The CDR3 runs 13 residues. Looked up from germline, CDR1 is SNHLY and CDR2 is FYNNEI. Some clones are missing from TCRdb's copy, which holds only in-frame ones; the method was immunoSEQ multiplex PCR. In the table there are 91,000 or so clones, over 80% of which are singletons. The V call is TRBV2, the J call TRBJ1-1; 8 bases are shared with TRBD1. This receptor was taken from a woman in her 50s in a cohort sampled during active COVID-19. The sequencing sample was made of peripheral blood. CDR3 coding DNA: TGTGCCAGCAGAGACAGGGGAAGAACTGAAGCTTTCTTT. Its translation: CASRDRGRTEAFF.